The clone carrying this T cell receptor (beta chain) was seen a handful of times. Its target is unknown. One junction end disagrees with the germline gene, perhaps due to a read error. Germline V gene data show CDR1 as SNHLY and CDR2 as FYNNEI. This CDR3 has 13 amino acids. One entry per CDR3 protein, called by TCRdb with MiXCR from the reads. The table lists a few hundred thousand distinct CDR3 sequences, approximately 14% of them singletons. These data come from a study of T cell repertoires in cytomegalovirus infection. Overall study context: From public TCR beta signatures came an indication of both CMV infection and matching HLA type. Overall study results and limits: Clonotypes of TCR beta that were HLA-C-restricted and CMV-specific dominated the ex vivo response. Pooled public TCR beta family frequency picked out CMV carriers with the relevant HLA.

This sequence joins TRBV2 and TRBJ2-3; no definite D call. The sequenced sample was PBMCs. The TCR comes from a human donor in good health (CMV status not recorded). Some clones in this sample may be carry-over from other donors' samples. The CDR3 sequence: CASKVVSRDTQYF. The DNA for the CDR3 is TGTGCCAGCAAGGTGGTTAGCAGAGATACGCAGTATTTT.